This T cell receptor (beta chain) was obtained from a study of blood T cell repertoires in COVID-19. This clone was seen a handful of times. TCRdb keeps only in-frame clones here, not all; method: immunoSEQ multiplex PCR. The profile shows some 150,000 clones, approximately 90% of them singletons. Germline loops: CDR1 DFQATT, CDR2 SNEGSKA (reference sequence). Trimming removed 3 bases from V and 3 bases from J; junction bases left unmatched: 7. This CDR3 contains 14 residues. This clonotype originated in a human donor in a cohort sampled during active COVID-19. What was sequenced was peripheral blood. The chain joins TRBV20-1 to TRBJ2-7, with 8 nucleotides matching TRBD1. This CDR3 reads CSASRDRIGYEQYF. In DNA form, the CDR3 reads TGCAGTGCTAGTCGGGACAGGATAGGCTACGAGCAGTACTTC.